These T cell receptor beta chains were read from a single sample in a study of cytomegalovirus exposure and HLA in healthy donors. The protocol was immunoSEQ multiplex PCR, while the TCRdb copy is restricted to in-frame clones and leaves out a portion. The table lists approximately 91,000 clones, around 86% of them singletons, with 9% to 9.5% in the top ten. The sample consisted of PBMCs. Every receptor here comes from a man aged 25-45 years in good health and CMV-seropositive. CDR3s include the opening cysteine and the closing phenylalanine or tryptophan. The D gene is left open where the match is weak. Rows may omit the clone size; those that give it use once, few, many or a size class.

clone_size	d_call	cdr3_length	j_call	v_call	cdr3_aa	cdr3_nt
.	.	14	TRBJ2-7	TRBV6-6	CASSYSRGPYEQYF	TGTGCCAGCAGTTACAGTCGCGGTCCCTACGAGCAGTACTTC
few	TRBD1	16	TRBJ1-2	TRBV7-2	CASSFGTGNANYGYTF	TGTGCCAGCAGCTTTGGGACAGGGAATGCTAACTATGGCTACACCTTC
once	TRBD2	13	TRBJ2-3	TRBV18	CASSPSRGGTQYF	TGTGCCAGCTCACCAAGCCGGGGGGGTACGCAGTATTTT
.	.	12	TRBJ2-3	TRBV9	CASSVSPDTQYF	TGTGCCAGCAGCGTATCTCCAGATACGCAGTATTTT
.	.	14	TRBJ2-5	TRBV13	CASNSFPGQETQYF	TGTGCCAGCAACAGCTTCCCGGGACAAGAGACCCAGTACTTC
.	.	12	TRBJ2-1	TRBV28	CASSLTGQRQFF	TGTGCCAGCAGTTTAACGGGACAACGGCAGTTCTTC
.	.	15	TRBJ1-5	TRBV5-5	CASSLSWGLNQPQHF	TGTGCCAGCAGCTTATCTTGGGGACTCAATCAGCCCCAGCATTTT
.	.	14	TRBJ2-3	TRBV6-5	CASSTGLSTDTQYF	TGTGCCAGCAGCACGGGGTTAAGCACAGATACGCAGTATTTT
.	TRBD1	16	TRBJ2-1	TRBV19	CASSIKDRGSYNEQFF	TGTGCCAGTAGTATTAAGGACAGGGGTTCCTACAATGAGCAGTTCTTC
few	TRBD1	14	TRBJ1-6	TRBV7-6	CASSRGQQNSPLHF	TGTGCCAGCAGCCGGGGACAGCAAAATTCACCCCTCCACTTT
.	TRBD1	13	TRBJ2-7	TRBV5-1	CAGARDRGDEQYF	TGCGCCGGAGCGCGGGACAGGGGGGACGAGCAGTACTTC
once	TRBD1	14	TRBJ1-2	TRBV5-6	CASSFTGGLEGYTF	TGTGCCAGCAGCTTTACAGGGGGCTTAGAGGGCTACACCTTC
once	TRBD2	17	TRBJ2-1	TRBV28	CASSSVKRGSSYNEQFF	TGTGCCAGCAGTTCAGTTAAGCGGGGCAGCTCCTACAATGAGCAGTTCTTC
.	.	16	TRBJ2-7	TRBV28	CASIPWRHKTSYEQYF	TGTGCCAGCATCCCCTGGCGGCACAAGACTTCCTACGAGCAGTACTTC
once	TRBD2	15	TRBJ2-3	TRBV28	CASSFSGRALDTQYF	TGTGCCAGCAGTTTTAGCGGGAGGGCCTTGGATACGCAGTATTTT
.	.	14	TRBJ2-7	TRBV28	CASSLGGAAYEQYF	TGTGCCAGCAGTTTGGGGGGGGCCGCCTACGAGCAGTACTTC
.	TRBD2	15	TRBJ2-1	TRBV28	CASSLGTNKYNEQFF	TGTGCCAGCAGTTTAGGGACTAACAAATACAATGAGCAGTTCTTC
.	.	13	TRBJ2-1	TRBV27	CASSFGQYNEQFF	TGTGCCAGCAGTTTTGGGCAGTACAATGAGCAGTTCTTC
.	.	15	TRBJ1-5	TRBV4-1	CASSLQTGLDQPQHF	TGCGCCAGCAGCCTACAAACAGGGTTAGATCAGCCCCAGCATTTT
.	.	13	TRBJ1-2	TRBV6-5	CASSYRGYYGYTF	TGTGCCAGCAGTTACCGGGGGTACTATGGCTACACCTTC
.	.	13	TRBJ1-2	TRBV19	CASADRANYGYTF	TGTGCCAGTGCAGACAGAGCTAACTATGGCTACACCTTC